This record concerns one T cell receptor beta chain sequence. Its antigen specificity is not known. The sample holds no much larger clone one base away, and base qualities are not on file. The data are from a study of early T cells in non-severe SARS-CoV-2 infection (dated by TCRdb to about 2021). For the wider study: Because TCR sequencing was done on bulk RNA from unsorted whole blood, the alpha and beta chains could not be paired. Study-wide findings and limitations: VDJdb matching was skewed toward anti-spike CD8 responses and likely underestimated virus-specific expansions, missing private and CD4 specificities.

Receptor libraries were prepared by 5' RACE. Instrument on record: NextSeq 500. To correct for sequencing error and PCR bias, the TCR library protocol tagged individual cDNA molecules with unique molecular identifiers. TCR alpha and beta chains were both sequenced, and the abundances of alpha and beta sequences in each sample were closely correlated with each other. In the authors' own workflow: Decombinator V4 was used to perform V gene, J gene and CDR3 annotation of TCR sequences. TCRs were defined as expanded if a significant change between any two time points was detected under a Poisson model with p below 0.0001. TCR abundances were normalised to the total number of TCRs sequenced in each sample and reported as counts per million. TRAV1-2 paired with TRAJ12, TRAJ20 or TRAJ33 defined MAIT TCRs, while TRAV10 paired with TRAJ18 defined iNKT TCRs. VDJdb, accessed 1 November 2021, was searched for CMV, EBV and SARS-CoV-2 annotated TCRs, with TCRs annotated for multiple antigens excluded. TCRdb redid the processing of the public reads, applying fastp at Q25 and MiXCR, and retained in-frame beta chains. For every CDR3 protein sequence, its rows merge into one entry that carries the most common genes and DNA. TCRdb's processing, not the study's, gives the V and J calls here. The sample table shows about 52,000 distinct CDR3 sequences, and 8% are seen once. Of the sample, about 9% falls within the top ten clones.

The study was a case-control design nested within a healthcare worker cohort in London, UK, with weekly nasopharyngeal swab PCR tests and blood sampling. Healthcare workers were enrolled in the week of the UK lockdown, from 23 to 31 March 2020, and were followed every week for up to roughly 16 weeks. V lost 3 bases and J lost 10 bases; the stretch between them is 13 bases long. The CDR3 runs 13 amino acids, cysteine and phenylalanine included. CDR3 DNA only is kept here, 39 bases in frame from base 1. Based on the germline V gene, the CDR1 and CDR2 sequences are SGHAT and FQNNGV. The clonotype was recovered from an adult who was a healthcare worker with PCR-confirmed SARS-CoV-2 infection or an uninfected control (not recorded which). Input material: whole blood. The V and J segments used are TRBV11-2 and TRBJ2-1, with no reliable assignment of the D segment. The sequenced DNA is TGTGCCAGCAGCTTGGGCCCAAGGGCCGAGCAGTTCTTC. Translated, this is CASSLGPRAEQFF.